These T cell receptor beta chains were read from a single sample in a study of CD8 T cells in Susac syndrome. TCRdb reprocessed the immunoSEQ multiplex PCR reads with MiXCR, giving one entry per CDR3 protein. Of 150,000 to 200,000 distinct CDR3 sequences listed, 90% to 95% are singletons. The specimen was CD4+ T cells from PBMCs. These receptors all come from a human donor in good health. Each CDR3 is given with its conserved first and last residue. The D gene is left open where the match is weak. For some rows the clone size is stated as once, few or many, or as a class when expanded; others skip it.

j_call v_call d_call clone_size cdr3_length cdr3_nt cdr3_aa
TRBJ2-5 TRBV20-1 . . 14 TGCAGTGCTAGAGCGAGGAACAGTGGAGAGACCCAGTACTTC CSARARNSGETQYF
TRBJ2-1 TRBV24-1 TRBD2 . 15 TGTGCCACCAGTGGAAGTAGCGGGGGGTTAGATGAGCAGTTCTTC CATSGSSGGLDEQFF
TRBJ2-4 TRBV4-1 TRBD2 . 18 TGCGCCAGCAGCCCTGGACTAGCGGGGGGTAGGGCCAAAAACATTCAGTACTTC CASSPGLAGGRAKNIQYF
TRBJ2-7 TRBV19 . . 13 TGTGCCAGTAGTACGGGCGGACCATACGAGCAGTACTTC CASSTGGPYEQYF
TRBJ1-1 TRBV6-1 . . 13 TGTGCCAGCAGTCCCTCCAGGGACACTGAAGCTTTCTTT CASSPSRDTEAFF
TRBJ1-1 TRBV4-2 TRBD1 . 15 TGTGCCAGCAGCCAAGAGACAGGGATGAACACTGAAGCTTTCTTT CASSQETGMNTEAFF
TRBJ2-7 TRBV29-1 TRBD1 . 13 TGCAGCGTGGTCCGGGACAGCCCCTACGAGCAGTACTTC CSVVRDSPYEQYF
TRBJ2-1 TRBV6-5 TRBD1 . 15 TGTGCCAGCAGGAAACCCCGAACAGGGGTCAATGAGCAGTTCTTC CASRKPRTGVNEQFF
TRBJ2-2 TRBV30 TRBD1 . 15 TGTGCCTGGAACCGGGACAGTCTGGCTACCGGGGAGCTGTTTTTT CAWNRDSLATGELFF
TRBJ2-3 TRBV6-5 TRBD1 . 15 TGTGCCAGCAGTCTCAGGGGGCCGGGGACAGATACGCAGTATTTT CASSLRGPGTDTQYF
TRBJ2-1 TRBV4-3 . . 16 TGCGCCAGCAGCGAATGGACACTGAGCTCCTACAATGAGCAGTTCTTC CASSEWTLSSYNEQFF
TRBJ2-1 TRBV18 TRBD1 . 18 TGTGCCAGCTCTCTCCGGGACAGCGAGATCAGCTCCTACAATGAGCAGTTCTTC CASSLRDSEISSYNEQFF
TRBJ2-3 TRBV5-7 TRBD2 . 17 TGTGCCAGCAGCTTGGCGAGCGGGGCGCCCGGCACAGATACGCAGTATTTT CASSLASGAPGTDTQYF
TRBJ2-3 TRBV20-1 . . 11 TGCAGTGCTACCCACACAGATACGCAGTATTTT CSATHTDTQYF
TRBJ2-5 TRBV20-1 . . 17 TGCAGTGCTTTACGCACAAGGACTGACCCGGGGAGGGAGACCCAGTACTTC CSALRTRTDPGRETQYF
TRBJ2-7 TRBV14 . . 13 TGTGCCAGCAGCCGCGGGGACTCCTACGAGCAGTACTTC CASSRGDSYEQYF
TRBJ2-3 TRBV29-1 . . 12 TGCAGCGTTGACCCACGCACAGATACGCAGTATTTT CSVDPRTDTQYF
TRBJ2-3 TRBV7-2 . . 15 TGTGCCAGCTGTCCGGGGGGCCAGCCCACAGATACGCAGTATTTT CASCPGGQPTDTQYF
TRBJ1-1 TRBV28 . . 14 TGTGCCAGCAGCCTAGAGGGGGGGCTAATTGAAGCTTTCTTT CASSLEGGLIEAFF
TRBJ2-7 TRBV9 . . 14 TGTGCCAGCAGCGTAGATTTCCCCCCCGGAGAGCAGTACTTC CASSVDFPPGEQYF
TRBJ2-7 TRBV5-1 TRBD2 . 14 TGCGCCAGCAGCTTCACTAGCGGGGGCAACGAGCAGTACTTC CASSFTSGGNEQYF
TRBJ1-2 TRBV10-3 . . 13 TGTGCCATCAGCCCGACCCAGAACTATGGCTACACCTTC CAISPTQNYGYTF
TRBJ2-6 TRBV11-1 . . 18 TGTGCCAGCAGCTTATTAATACAGGCGAGCTCTGGGGCCAACGTCCTGACTTTC CASSLLIQASSGANVLTF
TRBJ2-3 TRBV20-1 . . 12 TGCAGTGCTAGCCCTTCCCGGGATACGCAGTATTTT CSASPSRDTQYF
TRBJ2-7 TRBV27 TRBD1 . 14 TGTGCCAGCGGAAGTGACAGGGGATCCCACGAGCAGTACTTC CASGSDRGSHEQYF
TRBJ2-1 TRBV3-1 TRBD2 . 15 TGTGCCAGCAGCCAAGATCCTGCGGGGAGGGGTGAGCAGTTCTTC CASSQDPAGRGEQFF
TRBJ2-1 TRBV3-1 . . 15 TGTGCCAGCAGCCAAAGGTCTAGCCGACCCAATGAGCAGTTCTTC CASSQRSSRPNEQFF
TRBJ2-5 TRBV29-1 TRBD2 once 14 TGCAGCGTGACTAGCGGGGGGAACCAAGAGACCCAGTACTTC CSVTSGGNQETQYF
TRBJ2-7 TRBV3-1 . . 12 TGTGCCAGCAGCCAGGCGGGACACGAGCAGTACTTC CASSQAGHEQYF
TRBJ1-5 TRBV18 TRBD1 once 15 TGTGCCAGCTCACCCTCGGGACAGGGGGACCAGCCCCAGCATTTT CASSPSGQGDQPQHF
TRBJ2-5 TRBV7-9 . . 15 TGTGCCAGCAGCTCCTCTCTCAGGGGGGCTGAGACCCAGTACTTC CASSSSLRGAETQYF
TRBJ2-7 TRBV9 TRBD2 once 15 TGTGCCAGCAGCGTCCTTAGCGGGGGGGTCTACGAGCAGTACTTC CASSVLSGGVYEQYF
TRBJ2-1 TRBV20-1 . . 10 TGCAGTGCCCATCGCAATGAGCAGTTCTTC CSAHRNEQFF
TRBJ1-5 TRBV20-1 . . 12 TGCAGCGTCGGGCAGCCAAATCAGCCCCAGCATTTT CSVGQPNQPQHF
TRBJ1-4 TRBV5-6 . . 14 TGTGCCAGCAGCCCGGGGTTGGCGATTGAAAAACTGTTTTTT CASSPGLAIEKLFF
TRBJ2-2 TRBV9 . . 13 TGTGCCAGCAGCGCCGGTGTCACCGGGGAGCTGTTTTTT CASSAGVTGELFF
TRBJ1-6 TRBV7-2 . . 14 TGTGCCAGCAGCTTCGGACAGCAGGGTTCACCCCTCCACTTT CASSFGQQGSPLHF
TRBJ2-1 TRBV19 TRBD2 . 14 TGTGCCAGTAGAACCGGGGGGGTTTCCAATGAGCAGTTCTTC CASRTGGVSNEQFF
TRBJ2-7 TRBV20-1 . . 12 TGCAGTGCTAGCCAGGCCTCCTACGAGCAGTACTTC CSASQASYEQYF
TRBJ1-1 TRBV6-1 . . 11 TGTGCCAGCGAGCAGGTCACTGAAGCTTTCTTT CASEQVTEAFF
TRBJ1-5 TRBV20-1 . . 12 TGCAGTGCTACCAGGGTCTCTCAGCCCCAGCATTTT CSATRVSQPQHF
TRBJ2-5 TRBV29-1 . . 10 TGCAGTTCAGGGGGGGAGACCCAGTACTTC CSSGGETQYF
TRBJ2-1 TRBV3-1 . . 13 TGTGCCAGCAGCCACGGAGCGGGCGGTGAGCAGTTCTTC CASSHGAGGEQFF
TRBJ1-2 TRBV5-6 . . 13 TGTGCCAGCAGCCCCAAGGGTGGAGATGGCTACACCTTC CASSPKGGDGYTF
TRBJ2-3 TRBV12-3/TRBV12-4 TRBD2 . 14 TGTGCCAGCAGTCCGAGCGGGGGGGGAGATACGCAGTATTTT CASSPSGGGDTQYF
TRBJ1-5 TRBV30 . . 14 TGTGCCTGGGAGGGGGGGTCTGGCAATCAGCCCCAGCATTTT CAWEGGSGNQPQHF